This T cell receptor beta chain was identified in a study of T-cell reconstitution after alpha-beta-depleted transplantation in children. Unique molecular identifiers were incorporated when the TCRbeta library was constructed. A single record per CDR3 protein comes from TCRdb applying MiXCR to the PCR reads. The repertoire holds about 980,000 distinct CDR3 sequences, with about 29% as singletons. Study findings and constraints: The authors attributed T-cell counts and diversity one year after transplant mostly to newly produced T cells. Where alpha-beta T cells came from about two months after transplant was reportedly several hundred expanded graft clones. For some patients, TCRbeta diversity was high at day 60 because of recipient T cells and thymic progenitors that survived.

Of note for this clonotype: Its antigen remains unidentified.

Sequencing was performed on PBMCs, mostly from graft donor cells, taken 360 days after TCRalphabeta/CD19-depleted stem cell transplant. The source of this sequence is a boy younger than two who had a stem cell transplant for SCID, so the T cells may come from the graft donor.

The CDR3 loop reads CASSLGLAGARVEQYF. In DNA, the CDR3 is TGTGCCAGCAGCCTAGGACTAGCGGGGGCCCGCGTCGAGCAGTACTTC. V usage is TRBV7-2 and J usage is TRBJ2-7; 13 nucleotides agree with TRBD2. The length of the CDR3 is 16 residues. Germline V gives CDR1 SGHTA, CDR2 FQGNSA. V lost 5 bases, J lost 6 bases, and 10 bases stayed unmatched.